This TCR beta chain was sequenced during a study of blood T cell repertoires in COVID-19 (TCRdb year 2020). Background on the whole study: The collaborator samples originated in the United States, Italy and Spain and spanned the acute and convalescent phases of COVID-19. The prospective study material was composed of cDNA or gDNA derived from T cells, B-cell-depleted T cells, or PBMCs. Deeply sampled blood TCRbeta repertoires from subjects exposed to, actively infected with, or recovered from COVID-19 were included in the dataset. A freely available public database, intended as a resource for researchers studying the immune response to SARS-CoV-2, is where the repertoires were released. The samples were drawn from the first 160 participants of the ongoing ImmuneRACE study and from 1,254 subjects provided by 6 global collaborators. Sample metadata almost always included a de-identified subject ID, COVID-19 status, age in years and sex. Where HLA class I and class II types were available, the types were taken from metadata supplied by the sample provider, not from assay-based typing.

A second Seattle source provided samples from volunteer blood donors who had recovered from COVID-19. Whole blood was collected in K2EDTA tubes by collaborating institutions according to the institutions' own protocols. Collaborator samples were shipped for TCRbeta analysis as frozen whole blood, isolated PBMCs, or DNA extracted from either sample type. The CDR1 and CDR2 encoded by the germline V gene (reference sequence) are LNHDA and SQIVND. Trimming removed 4 bases from V and 1 base from J; the gene matches leave 11 bases unexplained. Inclusive of the bounding cysteine and phenylalanine, the CDR3 is 18 residues long. This entry keeps only the CDR3 DNA: 54 bases, framed from base 1. Paper-wide results and their limitations: Clinical and demographic metadata were provided uncurated, with the amount varying by source and participant.

Details on this clone: Its antigen has not been determined. Per-nucleotide qualities are absent, and no much larger clonotype sits a single base away.

TCRbeta CDR3 regions were amplified from genomic DNA using the immunoSEQ Assay, a bias-controlled multiplex PCR. Concerning the study's data processing: The number of nucleated cells in each sample was estimated from the amplification of reference gene primers within the assay. To quantify the absolute abundance of each unique TCRbeta CDR3 rearrangement, sequence reads were collapsed and filtered. For each sample, productive Simpson clonality was calculated as the square root of Simpson's diversity index over productive rearrangements. In its TCRdb copy, this immuneACCESS table keeps in-frame sequences only and misses some clones. Where compared with another copy, unresolved V genes explain less than half of these, and the others have no known cause. Clonal size and the V and J genes are those of that table, whereas D and trimming came from the DNA. Counted in this sample were 170,000 or so clones; around nine tenths of them appeared once. The ten top clones hold 0.88% of the sample.

The chain links TRBV19 with TRBJ1-5; 9 nucleotides in the junction match TRBD1. This clonotype was obtained from a woman aged 18-29 years who had recovered from COVID-19. Material for sequencing was peripheral blood. The bases are TGTGCCAGTAGTAAATGGATGGGGACAGGGTCGAGCAATCAGCCCCAGCATTTT. The resulting protein is CASSKWMGTGSSNQPQHF.